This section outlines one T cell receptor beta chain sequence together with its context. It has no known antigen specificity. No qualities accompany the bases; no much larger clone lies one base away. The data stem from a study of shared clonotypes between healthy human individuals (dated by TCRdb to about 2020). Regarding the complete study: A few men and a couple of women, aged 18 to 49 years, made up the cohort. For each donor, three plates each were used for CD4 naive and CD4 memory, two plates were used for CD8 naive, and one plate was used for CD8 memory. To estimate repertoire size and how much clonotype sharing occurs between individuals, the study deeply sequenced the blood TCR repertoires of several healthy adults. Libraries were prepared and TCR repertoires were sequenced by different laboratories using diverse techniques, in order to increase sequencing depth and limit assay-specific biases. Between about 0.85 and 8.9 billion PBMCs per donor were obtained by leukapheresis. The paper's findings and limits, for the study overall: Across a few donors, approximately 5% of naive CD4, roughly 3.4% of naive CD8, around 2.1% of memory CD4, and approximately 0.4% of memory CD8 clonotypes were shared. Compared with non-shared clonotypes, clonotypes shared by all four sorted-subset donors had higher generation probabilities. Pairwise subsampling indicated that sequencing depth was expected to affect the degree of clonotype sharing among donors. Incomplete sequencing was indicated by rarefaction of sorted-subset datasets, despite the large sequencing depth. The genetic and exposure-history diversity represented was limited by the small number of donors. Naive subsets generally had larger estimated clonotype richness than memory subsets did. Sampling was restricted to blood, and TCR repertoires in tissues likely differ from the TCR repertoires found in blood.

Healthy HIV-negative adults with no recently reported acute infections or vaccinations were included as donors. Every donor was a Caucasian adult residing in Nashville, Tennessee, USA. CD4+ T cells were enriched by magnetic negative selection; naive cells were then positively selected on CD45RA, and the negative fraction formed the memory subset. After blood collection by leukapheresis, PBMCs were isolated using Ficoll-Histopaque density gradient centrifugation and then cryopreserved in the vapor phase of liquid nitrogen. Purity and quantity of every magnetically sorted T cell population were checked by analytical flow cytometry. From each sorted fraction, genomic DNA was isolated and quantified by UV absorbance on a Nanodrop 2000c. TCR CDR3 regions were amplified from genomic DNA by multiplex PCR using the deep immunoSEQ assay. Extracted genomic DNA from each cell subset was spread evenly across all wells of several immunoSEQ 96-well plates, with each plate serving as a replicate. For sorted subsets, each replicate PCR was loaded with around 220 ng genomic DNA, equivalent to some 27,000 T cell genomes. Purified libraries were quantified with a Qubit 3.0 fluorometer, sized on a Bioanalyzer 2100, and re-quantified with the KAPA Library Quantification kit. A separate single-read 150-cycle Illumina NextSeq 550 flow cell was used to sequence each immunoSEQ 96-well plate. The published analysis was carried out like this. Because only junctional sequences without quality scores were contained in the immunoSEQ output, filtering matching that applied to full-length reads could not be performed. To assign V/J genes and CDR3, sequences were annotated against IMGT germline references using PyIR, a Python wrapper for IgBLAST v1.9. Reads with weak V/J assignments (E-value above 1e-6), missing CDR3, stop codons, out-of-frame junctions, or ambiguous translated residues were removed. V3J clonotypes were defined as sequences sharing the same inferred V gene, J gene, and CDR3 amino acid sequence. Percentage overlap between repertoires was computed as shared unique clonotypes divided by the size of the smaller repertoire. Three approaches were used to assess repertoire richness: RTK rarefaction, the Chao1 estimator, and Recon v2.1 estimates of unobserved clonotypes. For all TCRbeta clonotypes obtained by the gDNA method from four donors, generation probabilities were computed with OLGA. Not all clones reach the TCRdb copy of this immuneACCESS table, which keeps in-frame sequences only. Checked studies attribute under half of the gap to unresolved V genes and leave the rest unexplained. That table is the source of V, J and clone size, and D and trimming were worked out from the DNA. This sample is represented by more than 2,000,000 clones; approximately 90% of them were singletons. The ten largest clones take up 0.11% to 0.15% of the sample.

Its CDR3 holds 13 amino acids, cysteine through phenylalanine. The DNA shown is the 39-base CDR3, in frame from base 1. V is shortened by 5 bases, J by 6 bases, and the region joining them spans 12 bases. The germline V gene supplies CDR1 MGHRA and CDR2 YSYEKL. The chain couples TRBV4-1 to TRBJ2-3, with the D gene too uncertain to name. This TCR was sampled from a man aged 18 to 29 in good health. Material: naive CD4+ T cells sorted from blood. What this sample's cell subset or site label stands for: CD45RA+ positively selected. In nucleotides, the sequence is TGCGCCAGCAGCTTGGGGTGGGTGGATACGCAGTATTTT. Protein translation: CASSLGWVDTQYF.